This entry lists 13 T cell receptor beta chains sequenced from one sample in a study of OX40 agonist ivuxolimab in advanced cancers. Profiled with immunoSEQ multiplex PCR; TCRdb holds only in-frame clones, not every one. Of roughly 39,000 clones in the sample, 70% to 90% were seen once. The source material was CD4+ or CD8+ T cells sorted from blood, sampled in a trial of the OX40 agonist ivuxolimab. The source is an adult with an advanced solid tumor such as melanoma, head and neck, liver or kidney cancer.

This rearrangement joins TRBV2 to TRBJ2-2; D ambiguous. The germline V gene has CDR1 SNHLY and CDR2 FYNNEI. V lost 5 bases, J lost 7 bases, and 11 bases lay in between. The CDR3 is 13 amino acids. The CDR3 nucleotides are TGTGCCAGCAGTACTGGACCTTTCGGGGAGCTGTTTTTT. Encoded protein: CASSTGPFGELFF.

The CDR3 DNA follows: TGCGCCAGCAAAGTTCAGGGAGACACCGGGGAGCTGTTTTTT. Its translation: CASKVQGDTGELFF. This chain joins TRBV10-2 and TRBJ2-2; D could derive from TRBD1 or TRBD2 (5 bases each). Germline V lookup: CDR1 WSHSY, CDR2 SAAADI. The CDR3 is 14 residues long. Trimming cost V 7 bases and J 3 bases, with 12 bases left between them.

CDR3 nucleotide sequence: TGTGCCAGCAGCGTGACTAGCGGGAGGTCCTACAATGAGCAGTTCTTC. It encodes CASSVTSGRSYNEQFF. The chain carries TRBV2 and TRBJ2-1; 13 nucleotides agree with TRBD2. The V gene end was trimmed by 6 bases and the J gene end by 1 base; junction bases not matched to a gene: 3. This CDR3 spans 16 amino acids. CDR1 is SNHLY and CDR2 is FYNNEI in the germline V gene. Complete variable domain (other parts from reference TRBV2 and TRBJ2-1): EPEVTQTPSHQVTQMGQEVILRCVPISNHLYFYWYRQILGQKVEFLVSFYNNEISEKSEIFDDQFSVERPDGSNFTLKIRSTKLEDSAMYFCASSVTSGRSYNEQFFGPGTRLTVL.

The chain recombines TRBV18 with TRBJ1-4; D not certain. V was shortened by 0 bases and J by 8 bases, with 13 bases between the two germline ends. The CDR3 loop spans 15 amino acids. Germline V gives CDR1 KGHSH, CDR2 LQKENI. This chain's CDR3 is CASSPPQLPGEKLFF. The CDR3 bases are TGTGCCAGCTCACCACCCCAACTTCCCGGAGAAAAACTGTTTTTT.

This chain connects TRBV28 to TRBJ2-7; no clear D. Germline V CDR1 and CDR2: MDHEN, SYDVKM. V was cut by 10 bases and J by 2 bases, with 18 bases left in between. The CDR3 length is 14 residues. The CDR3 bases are TGTGCCATACGCCCCCATCTAAACCCCTACGAGCAGTACTTC. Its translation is CAIRPHLNPYEQYF. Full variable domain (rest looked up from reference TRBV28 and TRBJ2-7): DVKVTQSSRYLVKRTGEKVFLECVQDMDHENMFWYRQDPGLGLRLIYFSYDVKMKEKGDIPEGYSVSREKKERFSLILESASTNQTSMYLCAIRPHLNPYEQYFGPGTRLTVT.

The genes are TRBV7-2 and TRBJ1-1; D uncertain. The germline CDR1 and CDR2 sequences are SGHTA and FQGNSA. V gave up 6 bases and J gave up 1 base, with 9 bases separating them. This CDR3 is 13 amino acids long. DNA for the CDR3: TGTGCCAGCAGTCGGGCCCAGAACACTGAAGCTTTCTTT. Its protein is CASSRAQNTEAFF.

The chain's CDR3 is CASTTGGSNQPQHF. In nucleotides, the CDR3 is TGTGCCAGCACGACGGGGGGAAGCAATCAGCCCCAGCATTTT. This chain uses TRBV28 with TRBJ1-5; D might be TRBD1 (5 bases). The CDR3 loop spans 14 amino acids. Trimming removed 7 bases at V and 1 base at J, with 11 bases between. Looked up from germline, CDR1 is MDHEN and CDR2 is SYDVKM.

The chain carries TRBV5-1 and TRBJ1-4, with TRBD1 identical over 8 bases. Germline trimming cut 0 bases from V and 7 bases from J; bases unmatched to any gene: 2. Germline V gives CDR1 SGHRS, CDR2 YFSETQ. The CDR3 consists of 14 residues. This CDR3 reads CASSLGTGLEKLFF. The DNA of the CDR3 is TGCGCCAGCAGCTTGGGGACAGGGCTTGAAAAACTGTTTTTT.

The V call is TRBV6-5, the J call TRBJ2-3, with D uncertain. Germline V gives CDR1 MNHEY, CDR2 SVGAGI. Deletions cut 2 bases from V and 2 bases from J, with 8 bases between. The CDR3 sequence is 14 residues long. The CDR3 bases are TGTGCCAGCAGTTACGGGGTCGACACAGATACGCAGTATTTT. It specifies CASSYGVDTDTQYF.

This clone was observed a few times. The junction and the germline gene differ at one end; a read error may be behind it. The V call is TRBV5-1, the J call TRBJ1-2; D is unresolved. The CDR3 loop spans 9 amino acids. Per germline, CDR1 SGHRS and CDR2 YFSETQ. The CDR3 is CASSPRRDF. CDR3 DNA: TGCGCCAGCAGCCCGCGTCGGGACTTC. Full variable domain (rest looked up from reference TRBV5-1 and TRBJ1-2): KAGVTQTPRYLIKTRGQQVTLSCSPISGHRSVSWYQQTPGQGLQFLFEYFSETQRNKGNFPGRFSGRQFSNSRSEMNVSTLELGDSALYLCASSPRRDFGSGTRLTVV.

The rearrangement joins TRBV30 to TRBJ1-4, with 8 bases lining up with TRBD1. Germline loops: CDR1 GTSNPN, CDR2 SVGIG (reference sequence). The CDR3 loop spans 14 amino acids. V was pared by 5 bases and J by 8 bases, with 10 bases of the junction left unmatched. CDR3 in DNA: TGTGCCTGGGCAGAAACAGGGGGAGGGGAAAAACTGTTTTTT. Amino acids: CAWAETGGGEKLFF.

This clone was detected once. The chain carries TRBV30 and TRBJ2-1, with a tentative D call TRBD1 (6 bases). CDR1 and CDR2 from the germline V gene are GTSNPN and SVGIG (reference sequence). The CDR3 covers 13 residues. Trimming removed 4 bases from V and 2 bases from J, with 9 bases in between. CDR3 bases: TGTGCCTGGAATAGGGGGACCTACAATGAGCAGTTCTTC. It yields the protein CAWNRGTYNEQFF.

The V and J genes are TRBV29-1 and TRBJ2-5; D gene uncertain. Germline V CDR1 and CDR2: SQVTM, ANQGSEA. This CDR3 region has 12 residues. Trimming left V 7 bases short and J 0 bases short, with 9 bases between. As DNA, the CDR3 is TGCAGCGGCGCGACGTACCAAGAGACCCAGTACTTC. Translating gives CSGATYQETQYF.